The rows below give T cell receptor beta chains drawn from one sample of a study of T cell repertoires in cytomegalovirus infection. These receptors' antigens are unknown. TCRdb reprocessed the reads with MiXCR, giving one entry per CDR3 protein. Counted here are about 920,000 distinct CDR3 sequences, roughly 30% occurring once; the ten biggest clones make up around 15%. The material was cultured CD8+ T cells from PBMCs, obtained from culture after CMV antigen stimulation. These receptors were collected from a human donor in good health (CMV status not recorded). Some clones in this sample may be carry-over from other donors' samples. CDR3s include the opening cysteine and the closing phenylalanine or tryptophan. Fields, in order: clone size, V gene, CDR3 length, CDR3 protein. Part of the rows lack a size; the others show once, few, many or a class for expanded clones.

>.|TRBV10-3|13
CAISESANYGYTF
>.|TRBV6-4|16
CASSELASSSYNEQFF
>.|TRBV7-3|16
CASSLMTGGPYETQYF
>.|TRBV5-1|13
CASSSGTGETQYF
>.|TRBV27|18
CASSLSPWTGNSYNEQFF
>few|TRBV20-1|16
CSARDLRRGGYYEQYF
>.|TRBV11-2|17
CASSLNPAGGPKNIQYF
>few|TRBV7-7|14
CASSPYGFTGELFF
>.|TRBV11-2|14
CASSLVRRQFEAFF
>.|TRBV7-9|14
CASSPDRVRYEQYF
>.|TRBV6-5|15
CASSLGQGVTGELFF
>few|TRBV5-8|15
CASSLAGVFTGELFF
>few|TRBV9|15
CASSVEPAGGSGQFF
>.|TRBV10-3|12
CAITDSMTEAFF
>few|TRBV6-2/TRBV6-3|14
CASRPDGWGYGYTF
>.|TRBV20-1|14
CSARNWDRVNEQFF
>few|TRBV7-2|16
CASSPTGSGSNQPQHF
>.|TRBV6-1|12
CASSEWDREAFF
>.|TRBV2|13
CASSEGFPYEQYF
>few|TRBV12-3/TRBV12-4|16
CASSPETSGGPVTQYF
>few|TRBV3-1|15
CASSLTATDTGELFF
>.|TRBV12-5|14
CASGPGRRYYEQYF